This TCR beta chain comes out of a study of T cell responses to AZD1222 COVID-19 vaccine. This CDR3 has 15 residues. The germline gives CDR1 SGHRS, CDR2 YFSETQ. V shed 3 bases, J shed 0 bases, and the junction held 5 bases outside the gene matches. Sequencing was performed with immunoSEQ multiplex PCR; in TCRdb, only in-frame clones are kept and a portion is missing. The data show some 96,000 clones, roughly 88% seen once. The material was peripheral blood, obtained on day 0 of AZD1222 vaccination. J is TRBJ1-2 and V is TRBV5-1; 7 bases line up with TRBD1. This sequence was found in an adult in good health. CDR3 sequence (DNA): TGCGCCAGCAGCTCGGGACAGTTAGCTAACTATGGCTACACCTTC. This encodes CASSSGQLANYGYTF.